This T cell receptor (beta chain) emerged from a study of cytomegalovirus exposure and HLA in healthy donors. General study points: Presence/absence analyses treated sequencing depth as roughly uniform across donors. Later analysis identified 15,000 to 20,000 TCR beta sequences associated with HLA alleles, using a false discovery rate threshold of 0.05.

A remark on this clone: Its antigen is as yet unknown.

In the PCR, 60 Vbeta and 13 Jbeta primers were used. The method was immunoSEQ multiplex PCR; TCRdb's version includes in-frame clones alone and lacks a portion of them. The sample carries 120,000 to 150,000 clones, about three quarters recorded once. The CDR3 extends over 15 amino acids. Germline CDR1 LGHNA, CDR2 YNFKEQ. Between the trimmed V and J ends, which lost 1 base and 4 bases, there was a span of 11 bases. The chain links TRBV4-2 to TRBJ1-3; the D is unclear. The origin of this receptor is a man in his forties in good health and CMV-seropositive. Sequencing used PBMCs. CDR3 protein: CASSQVGSQGNTIYF. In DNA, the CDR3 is TGTGCCAGCAGCCAAGTTGGGAGCCAGGGAAACACCATATATTTT.